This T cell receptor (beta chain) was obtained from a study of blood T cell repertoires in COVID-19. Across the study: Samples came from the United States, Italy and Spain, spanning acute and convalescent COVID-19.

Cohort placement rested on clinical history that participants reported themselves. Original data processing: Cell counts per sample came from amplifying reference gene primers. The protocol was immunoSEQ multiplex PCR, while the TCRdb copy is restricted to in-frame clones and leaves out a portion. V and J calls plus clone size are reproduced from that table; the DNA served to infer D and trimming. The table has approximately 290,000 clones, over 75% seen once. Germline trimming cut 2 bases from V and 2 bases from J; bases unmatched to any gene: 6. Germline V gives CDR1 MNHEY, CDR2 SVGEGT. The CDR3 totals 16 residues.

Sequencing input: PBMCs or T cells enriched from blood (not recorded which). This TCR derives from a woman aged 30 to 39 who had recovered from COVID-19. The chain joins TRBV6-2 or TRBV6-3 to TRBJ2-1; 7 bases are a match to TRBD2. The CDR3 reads CASSYGGRITYNEQFF. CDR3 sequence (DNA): TGTGCCAGCAGTTACGGCGGGAGAATCACCTACAATGAGCAGTTCTTC.